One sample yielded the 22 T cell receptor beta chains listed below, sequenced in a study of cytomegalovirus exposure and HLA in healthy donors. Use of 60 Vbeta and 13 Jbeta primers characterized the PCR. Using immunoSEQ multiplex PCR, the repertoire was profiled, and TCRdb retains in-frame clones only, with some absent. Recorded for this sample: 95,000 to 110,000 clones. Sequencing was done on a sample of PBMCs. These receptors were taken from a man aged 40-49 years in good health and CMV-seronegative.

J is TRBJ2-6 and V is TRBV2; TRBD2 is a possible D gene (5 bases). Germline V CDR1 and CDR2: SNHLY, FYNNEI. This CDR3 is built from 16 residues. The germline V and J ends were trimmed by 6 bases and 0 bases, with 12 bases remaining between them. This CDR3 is CASSPSADSGANVLTF. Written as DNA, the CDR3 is TGTGCCAGCAGCCCGTCAGCGGACTCTGGGGCCAACGTCCTGACTTTC.

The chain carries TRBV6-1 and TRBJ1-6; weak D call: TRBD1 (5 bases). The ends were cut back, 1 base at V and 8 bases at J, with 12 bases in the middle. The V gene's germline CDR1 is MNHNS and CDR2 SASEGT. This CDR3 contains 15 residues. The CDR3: CASSEVPGGHSPLHF. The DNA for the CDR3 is TGTGCCAGCAGTGAAGTCCCCGGGGGTCATTCACCCCTCCACTTT.

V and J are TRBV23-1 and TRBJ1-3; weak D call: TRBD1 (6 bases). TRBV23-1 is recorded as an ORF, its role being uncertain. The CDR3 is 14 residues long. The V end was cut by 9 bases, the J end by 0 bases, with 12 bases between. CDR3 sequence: CARFLDSSGNTIYF. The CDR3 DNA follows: TGCGCCAGGTTCTTGGACAGCTCTGGAAACACCATATATTTT.

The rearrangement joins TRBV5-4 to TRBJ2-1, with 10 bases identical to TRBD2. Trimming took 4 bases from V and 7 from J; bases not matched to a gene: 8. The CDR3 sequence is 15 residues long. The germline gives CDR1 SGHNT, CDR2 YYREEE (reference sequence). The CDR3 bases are TGTGCCAGCAGCCCGAGGACTAGCGGTATAAATGAGCAGTTCTTC. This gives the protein CASSPRTSGINEQFF. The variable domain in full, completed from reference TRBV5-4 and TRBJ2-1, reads ETGVTQSPTHLIKTRGQQVTLRCSSQSGHNTVSWYQQALGQGPQFIFQYYREEENGRGNFPPRFSGLQFPNYSSELNVNALELDDSALYLCASSPRTSGINEQFFGPGTRLTVL.

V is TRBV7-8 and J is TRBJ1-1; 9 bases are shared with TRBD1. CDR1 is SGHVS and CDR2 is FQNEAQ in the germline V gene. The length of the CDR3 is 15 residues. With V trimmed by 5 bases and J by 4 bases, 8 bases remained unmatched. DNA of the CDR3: TGTGCCAGCAGCCTAGACAGGGGGGCGAGCACTGAAGCTTTCTTT. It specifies CASSLDRGASTEAFF.

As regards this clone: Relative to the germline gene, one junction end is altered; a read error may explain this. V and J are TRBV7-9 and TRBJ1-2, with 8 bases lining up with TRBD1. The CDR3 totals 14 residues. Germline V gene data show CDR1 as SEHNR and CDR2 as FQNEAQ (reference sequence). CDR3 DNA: TGTGCCAACAGCTCCCATTTACGGACAGGGAGCTACACCTTC. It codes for CANSSHLRTGSYTF.

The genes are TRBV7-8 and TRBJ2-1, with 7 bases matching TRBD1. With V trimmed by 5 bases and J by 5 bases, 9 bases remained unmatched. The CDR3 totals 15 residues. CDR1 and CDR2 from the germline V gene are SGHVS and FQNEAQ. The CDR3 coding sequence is TGTGCCAGCAGCCCCATACAGGGGACGCACAATGAGCAGTTCTTC. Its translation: CASSPIQGTHNEQFF.

CDR3 in amino acids: CASSQLSGRAYEQYF. The CDR3 region has the DNA TGTGCCAGCAGCCAACTTAGCGGGAGGGCCTACGAGCAGTACTTC. The chain links TRBV27 to TRBJ2-7; 11 bases fit TRBD2. Germline V gene lookup returns CDR1 MNHEY and CDR2 SMNVEV (reference sequence). The V segment lost 6 bases and the J segment 2 bases; nucleotides outside the gene matches: 6. The length of the CDR3 is 15 residues.

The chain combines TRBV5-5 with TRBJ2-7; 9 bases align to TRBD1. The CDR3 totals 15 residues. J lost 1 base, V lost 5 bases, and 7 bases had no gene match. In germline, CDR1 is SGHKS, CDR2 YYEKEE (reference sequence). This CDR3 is CASSSKGQGSYEQYF. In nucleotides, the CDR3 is TGTGCCAGCAGTTCAAAGGGACAGGGATCCTACGAGCAGTACTTC.

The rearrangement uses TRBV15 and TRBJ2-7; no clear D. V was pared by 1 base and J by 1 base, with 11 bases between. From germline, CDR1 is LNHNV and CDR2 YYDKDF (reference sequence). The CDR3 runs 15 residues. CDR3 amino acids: CATSRANSFSYEQYF. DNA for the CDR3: TGTGCCACCAGCAGAGCAAACAGTTTTTCCTACGAGCAGTACTTC. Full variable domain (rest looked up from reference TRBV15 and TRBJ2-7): DAMVIQNPRYQVTQFGKPVTLSCSQTLNHNVMYWYQQKSSQAPKLLFHYYDKDFNNEADTPDNFQSRRPNTSFCFLDIRSPGLGDTAMYLCATSRANSFSYEQYFGPGTRLTVT.

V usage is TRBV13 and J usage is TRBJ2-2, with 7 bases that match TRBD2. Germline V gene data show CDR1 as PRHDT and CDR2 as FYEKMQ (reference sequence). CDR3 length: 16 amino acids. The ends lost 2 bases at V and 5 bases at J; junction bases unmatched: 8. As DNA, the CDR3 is TGTGCCAGCAGCTTAAGGAGTCCTAGCGGTACCGGGGAGCTGTTTTTT. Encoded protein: CASSLRSPSGTGELFF.

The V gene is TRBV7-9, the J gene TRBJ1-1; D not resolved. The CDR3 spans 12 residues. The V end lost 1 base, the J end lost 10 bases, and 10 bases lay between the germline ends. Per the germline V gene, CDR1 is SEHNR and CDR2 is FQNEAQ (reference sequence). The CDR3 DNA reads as TGTGCCAGCAGCTTAGGGGGAGAGATAGCTTTCTTT. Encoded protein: CASSLGGEIAFF.

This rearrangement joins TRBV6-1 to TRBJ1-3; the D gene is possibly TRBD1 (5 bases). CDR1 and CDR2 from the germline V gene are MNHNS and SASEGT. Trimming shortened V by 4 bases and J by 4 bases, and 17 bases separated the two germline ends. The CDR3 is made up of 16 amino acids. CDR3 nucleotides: TGTGCCAGCAGTGGGGGCAGGGCCTCTTCGGGAAACACCATATATTTT. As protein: CASSGGRASSGNTIYF.

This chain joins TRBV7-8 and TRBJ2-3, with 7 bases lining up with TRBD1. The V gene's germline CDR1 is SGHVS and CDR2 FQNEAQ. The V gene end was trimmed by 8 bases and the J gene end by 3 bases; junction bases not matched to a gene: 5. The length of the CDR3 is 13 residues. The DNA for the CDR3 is TGTGCCAGCGGGCGACAGGGAACAGATACGCAGTATTTT. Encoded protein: CASGRQGTDTQYF.

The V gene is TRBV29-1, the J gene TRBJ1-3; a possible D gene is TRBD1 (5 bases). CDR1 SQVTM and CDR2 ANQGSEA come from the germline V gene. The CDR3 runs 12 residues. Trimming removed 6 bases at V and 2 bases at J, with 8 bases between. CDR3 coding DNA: TGCAGCGTGAGGACAACTGGAAACACCATATATTTT. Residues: CSVRTTGNTIYF.

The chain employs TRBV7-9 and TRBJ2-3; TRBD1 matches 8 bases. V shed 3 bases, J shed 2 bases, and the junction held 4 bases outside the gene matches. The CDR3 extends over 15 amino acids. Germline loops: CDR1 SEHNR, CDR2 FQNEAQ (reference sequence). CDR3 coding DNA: TGTGCCAGCAGCTTTGGGGACAGGCCCACAGATACGCAGTATTTT. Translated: CASSFGDRPTDTQYF.

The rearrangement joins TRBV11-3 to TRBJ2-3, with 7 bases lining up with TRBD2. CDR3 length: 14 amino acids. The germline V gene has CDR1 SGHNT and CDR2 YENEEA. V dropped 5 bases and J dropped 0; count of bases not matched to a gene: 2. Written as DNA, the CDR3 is TGTGCCAGCAGCCCGGGGGGTAGCACAGATACGCAGTATTTT. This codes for CASSPGGSTDTQYF.

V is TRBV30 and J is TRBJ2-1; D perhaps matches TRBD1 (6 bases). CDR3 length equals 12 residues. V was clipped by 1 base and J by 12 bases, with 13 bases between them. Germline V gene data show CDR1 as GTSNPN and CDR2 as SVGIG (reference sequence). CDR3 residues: CAWSATGSGQFF. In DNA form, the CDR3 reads TGTGCCTGGAGTGCAACAGGGAGCGGGCAGTTCTTC.

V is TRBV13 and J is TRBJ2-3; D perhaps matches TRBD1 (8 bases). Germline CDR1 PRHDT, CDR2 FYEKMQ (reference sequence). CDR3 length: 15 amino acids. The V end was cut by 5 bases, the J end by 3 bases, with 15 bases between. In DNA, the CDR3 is TGTGCCAGCAGCCCCGGACAGGGAGGGACAGATACGCAGTATTTT. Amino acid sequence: CASSPGQGGTDTQYF.

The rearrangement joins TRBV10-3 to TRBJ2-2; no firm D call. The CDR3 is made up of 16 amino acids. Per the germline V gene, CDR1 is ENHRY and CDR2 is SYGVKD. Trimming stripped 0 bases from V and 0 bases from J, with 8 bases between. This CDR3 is CAISESAVSNTGELFF. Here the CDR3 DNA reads TGTGCCATCAGTGAGTCGGCCGTTTCGAACACCGGGGAGCTGTTTTTT.

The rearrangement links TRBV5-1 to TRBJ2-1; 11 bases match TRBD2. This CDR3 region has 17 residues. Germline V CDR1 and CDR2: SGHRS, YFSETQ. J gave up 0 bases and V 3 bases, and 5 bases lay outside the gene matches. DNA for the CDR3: TGCGCCAGCAGCTCCGGACTAGCGGGCAACTCCTACAATGAGCAGTTCTTC. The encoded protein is CASSSGLAGNSYNEQFF.

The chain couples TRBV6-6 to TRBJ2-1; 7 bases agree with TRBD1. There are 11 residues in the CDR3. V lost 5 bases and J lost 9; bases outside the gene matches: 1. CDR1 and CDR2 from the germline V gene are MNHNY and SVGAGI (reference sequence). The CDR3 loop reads CASSEGAEQFF. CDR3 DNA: TGTGCCAGCAGTGAGGGGGCTGAGCAGTTCTTC.